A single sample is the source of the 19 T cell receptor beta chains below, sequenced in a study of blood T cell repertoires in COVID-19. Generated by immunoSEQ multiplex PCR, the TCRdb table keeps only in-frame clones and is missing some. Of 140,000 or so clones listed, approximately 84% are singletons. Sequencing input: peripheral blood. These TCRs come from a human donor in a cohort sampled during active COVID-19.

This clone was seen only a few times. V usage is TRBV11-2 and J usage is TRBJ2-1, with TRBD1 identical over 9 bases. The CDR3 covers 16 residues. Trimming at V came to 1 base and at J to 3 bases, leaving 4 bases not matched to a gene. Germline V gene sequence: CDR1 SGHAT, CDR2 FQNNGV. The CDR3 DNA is TGTGCCAGCAGCTTAGCAGGACAGGGGTTCTACAATGAGCAGTTCTTC. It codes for CASSLAGQGFYNEQFF.

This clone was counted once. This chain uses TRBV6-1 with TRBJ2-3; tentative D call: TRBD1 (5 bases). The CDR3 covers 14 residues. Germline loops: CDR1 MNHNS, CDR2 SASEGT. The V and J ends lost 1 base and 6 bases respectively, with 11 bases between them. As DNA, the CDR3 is TGTGCCAGCAGTGAAGGGGCAGGGTCGGATACGCAGTATTTT. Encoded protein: CASSEGAGSDTQYF.

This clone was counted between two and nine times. CDR3 coding DNA: TGTGCCAGGGGAGGAAGAGCCGATGAGCAGTTCTTC. As protein: CARGGRADEQFF. The rearrangement joins TRBV2 to TRBJ2-1; D may be TRBD2 (6 bases). This CDR3 has 12 residues. V lost 9 bases, J lost 8 bases, and 14 bases lay in between. Per germline, CDR1 SNHLY and CDR2 FYNNEI. The full variable domain, in which reference TRBV2 and TRBJ2-1 provide the parts outside the CDR3, is EPEVTQTPSHQVTQMGQEVILRCVPISNHLYFYWYRQILGQKVEFLVSFYNNEISEKSEIFDDQFSVERPDGSNFTLKIRSTKLEDSAMYFCARGGRADEQFFGPGTRLTVL.

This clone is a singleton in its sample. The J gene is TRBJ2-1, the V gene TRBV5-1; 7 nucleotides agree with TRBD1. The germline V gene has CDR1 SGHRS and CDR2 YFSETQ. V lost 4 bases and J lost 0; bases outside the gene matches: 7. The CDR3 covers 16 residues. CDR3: CASSDQGVSSYNEQFF. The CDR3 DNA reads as TGCGCCAGCAGCGACCAGGGGGTGAGCTCCTACAATGAGCAGTTCTTC.

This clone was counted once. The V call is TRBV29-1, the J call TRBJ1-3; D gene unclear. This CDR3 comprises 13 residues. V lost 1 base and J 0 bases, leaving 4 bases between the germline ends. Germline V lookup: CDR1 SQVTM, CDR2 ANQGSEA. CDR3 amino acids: CSVEVSSGNTIYF. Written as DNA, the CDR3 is TGCAGCGTTGAAGTCAGCTCTGGAAACACCATATATTTT.

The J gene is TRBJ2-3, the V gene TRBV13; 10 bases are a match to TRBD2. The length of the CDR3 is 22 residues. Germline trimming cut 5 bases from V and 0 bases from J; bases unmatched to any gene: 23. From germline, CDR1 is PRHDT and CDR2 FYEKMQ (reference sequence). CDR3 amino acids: CASSRASGSYGVRLRSTDTQYF. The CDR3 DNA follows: TGTGCCAGCAGCCGGGCTAGCGGGAGTTATGGGGTGAGGTTGAGAAGCACAGATACGCAGTATTTT.

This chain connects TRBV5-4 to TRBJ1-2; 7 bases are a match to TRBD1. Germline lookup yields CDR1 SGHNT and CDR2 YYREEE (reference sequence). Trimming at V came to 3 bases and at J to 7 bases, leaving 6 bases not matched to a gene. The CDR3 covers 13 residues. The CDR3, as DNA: TGTGCCAGCAGCTCACGACAGGGCGGTGGCTACACCTTC. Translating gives CASSSRQGGGYTF. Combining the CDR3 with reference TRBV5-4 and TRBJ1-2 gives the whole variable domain ETGVTQSPTHLIKTRGQQVTLRCSSQSGHNTVSWYQQALGQGPQFIFQYYREEENGRGNFPPRFSGLQFPNYSSELNVNALELDDSALYLCASSSRQGGGYTFGSGTRLTVV.

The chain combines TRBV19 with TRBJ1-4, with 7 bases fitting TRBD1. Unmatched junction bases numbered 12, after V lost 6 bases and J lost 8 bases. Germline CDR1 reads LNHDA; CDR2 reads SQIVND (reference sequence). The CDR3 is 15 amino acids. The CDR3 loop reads CASRLTPGQKEKLFF. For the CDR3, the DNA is TGTGCCAGTAGACTGACCCCGGGACAGAAAGAAAAACTGTTTTTT. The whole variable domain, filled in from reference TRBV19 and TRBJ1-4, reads DGGITQSPKYLFRKEGQNVTLSCEQNLNHDAMYWYRQDPGQGLRLIYYSQIVNDFQKGDIAEGYSVSREKKESFPLTVTSAQKNPTAFYLCASRLTPGQKEKLFFGSGTQLSVL.

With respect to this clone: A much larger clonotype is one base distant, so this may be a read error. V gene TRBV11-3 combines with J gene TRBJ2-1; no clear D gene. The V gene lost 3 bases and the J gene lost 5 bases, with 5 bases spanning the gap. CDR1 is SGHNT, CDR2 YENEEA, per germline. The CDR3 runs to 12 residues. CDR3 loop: CASSFQDNEQFF. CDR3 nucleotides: TGTGCCAGCAGCTTCCAGGACAATGAGCAGTTCTTC. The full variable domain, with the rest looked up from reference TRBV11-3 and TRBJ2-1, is EAGVVQSPRYKIIEKKQPVAFWCNPISGHNTLYWYLQNLGQGPELLIRYENEEAVDDSQLPKDRFSAERLKGVDSTLKIQPAELGDSAVYLCASSFQDNEQFFGPGTRLTVL.

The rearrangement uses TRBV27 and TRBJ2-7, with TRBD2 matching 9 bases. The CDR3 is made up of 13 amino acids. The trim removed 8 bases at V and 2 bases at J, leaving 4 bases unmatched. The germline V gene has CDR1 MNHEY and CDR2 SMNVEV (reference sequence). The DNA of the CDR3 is TGTGCCAGCCAGACTAGCGGAACCTACGAGCAGTACTTC. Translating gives CASQTSGTYEQYF.

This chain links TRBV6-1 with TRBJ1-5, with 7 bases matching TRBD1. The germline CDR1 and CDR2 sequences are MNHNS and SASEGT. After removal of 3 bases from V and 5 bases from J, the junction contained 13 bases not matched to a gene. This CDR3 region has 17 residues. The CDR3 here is CASSETGPSFGYQPQHF. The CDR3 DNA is TGTGCCAGCAGTGAGACAGGGCCCTCGTTCGGGTATCAGCCCCAGCATTTT.

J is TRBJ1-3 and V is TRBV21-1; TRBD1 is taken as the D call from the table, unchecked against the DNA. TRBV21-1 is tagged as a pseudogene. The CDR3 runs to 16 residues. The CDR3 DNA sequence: TGTGCCAGCAGCACAAAAGTAGGACAGATACAAAACACCATATATTTT. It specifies CASSTKVGQIQNTIYF.

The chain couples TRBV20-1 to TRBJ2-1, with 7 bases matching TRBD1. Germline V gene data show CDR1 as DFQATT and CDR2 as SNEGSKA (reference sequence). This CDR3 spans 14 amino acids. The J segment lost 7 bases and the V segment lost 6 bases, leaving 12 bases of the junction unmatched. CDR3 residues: CSASFPGQKNEQFF. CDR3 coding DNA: TGCAGTGCCAGTTTTCCGGGACAGAAAAATGAGCAGTTCTTC.

The CDR3 DNA is TGTGCCAGCAGCGTAGAAACAATTAGCACAGATACGCAGTATTTT. Protein: CASSVETISTDTQYF. The chain joins TRBV9 to TRBJ2-3; D is uncertain. CDR3 length equals 15 residues. The V end was cut by 0 bases, the J end by 0 bases, with 8 bases between. Germline V gene sequence: CDR1 SGDLS, CDR2 YYNGEE.

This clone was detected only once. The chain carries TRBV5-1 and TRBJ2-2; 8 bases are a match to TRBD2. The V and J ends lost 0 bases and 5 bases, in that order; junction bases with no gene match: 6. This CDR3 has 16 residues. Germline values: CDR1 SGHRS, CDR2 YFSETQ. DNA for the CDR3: TGCGCCAGCAGCTTGGGAGCGGGAGCGGAGACCGGGGAGCTGTTTTTT. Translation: CASSLGAGAETGELFF.

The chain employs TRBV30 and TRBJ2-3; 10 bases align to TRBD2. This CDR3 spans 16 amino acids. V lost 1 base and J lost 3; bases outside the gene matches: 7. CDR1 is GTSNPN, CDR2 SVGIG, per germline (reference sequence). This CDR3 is CAWSGVSGGATDTQYF. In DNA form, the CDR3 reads TGTGCCTGGAGTGGCGTGAGCGGGGGGGCAACAGATACGCAGTATTTT. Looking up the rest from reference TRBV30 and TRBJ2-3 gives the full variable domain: SQTIHQWPATLVQPVGSPLSLECTVEGTSNPNLYWYRQAAGRGLQLLFYSVGIGQISSEVPQNLSASRPQDRQFILSSKKLLLSDSGFYLCAWSGVSGGATDTQYFGPGTRLTVL.

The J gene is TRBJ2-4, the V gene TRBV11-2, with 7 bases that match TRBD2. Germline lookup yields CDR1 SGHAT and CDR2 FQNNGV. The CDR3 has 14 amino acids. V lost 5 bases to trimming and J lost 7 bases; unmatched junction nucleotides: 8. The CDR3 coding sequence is TGTGCCAGCAGCCCATGGGGGGGGGAGAACATTCAGTACTTC. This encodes CASSPWGGENIQYF.

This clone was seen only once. CDR3 coding DNA: TGTGCCAGCAGCCTGACAGGGGAAGGCTACACCTTC. Its protein product is CASSLTGEGYTF. The V gene is TRBV9, the J gene TRBJ1-2; TRBD1 aligns across 8 bases. Germline V CDR1 and CDR2: SGDLS, YYNGEE. The CDR3 spans 12 residues. After removal of 4 bases from V and 8 bases from J, the junction contained 4 bases not matched to a gene.

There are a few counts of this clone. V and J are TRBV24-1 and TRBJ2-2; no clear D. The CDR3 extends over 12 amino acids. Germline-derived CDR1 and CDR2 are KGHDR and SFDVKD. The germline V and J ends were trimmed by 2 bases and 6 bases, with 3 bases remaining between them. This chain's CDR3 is CATSDSSGELFF. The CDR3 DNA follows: TGTGCCACCAGTGATTCTTCCGGGGAGCTGTTTTTT.